The source of this TCR beta chain is a study of liver allograft versus peripheral blood T cells. In the study overall: The authors compared T cell receptor repertoires in transplanted livers with recipients' peripheral blood repertoires. Study-wide findings and caveats: Differences were reported between the T cell receptor repertoires inside liver allografts and those that were detected in peripheral blood.

TCRdb re-called the reads through MiXCR, storing one row per CDR3 protein. The table has around 9,000 distinct CDR3 sequences, around a fifth seen once; the top ten hold under 30%. V gave up 5 bases and J gave up 5 bases, with 16 bases separating them. Per the germline V gene, CDR1 is SQVTM and CDR2 is ANQGSEA. The CDR3 length is 14 residues. A word on this clonotype: Its antigen remains unidentified. Just one base apart from a much larger clone, this may be a read error.

The source of this sequence is a human patient who had a liver transplant. Part of the T cells may come from the graft donor. V and J are TRBV29-1 and TRBJ1-5; maybe TRBD1 (5 bases). CDR3 nucleotides: TGCAGCGTTTCTATGGGGGAAAGCGATCAGCCCCAGCATTTT. Translating gives CSVSMGESDQPQHF.